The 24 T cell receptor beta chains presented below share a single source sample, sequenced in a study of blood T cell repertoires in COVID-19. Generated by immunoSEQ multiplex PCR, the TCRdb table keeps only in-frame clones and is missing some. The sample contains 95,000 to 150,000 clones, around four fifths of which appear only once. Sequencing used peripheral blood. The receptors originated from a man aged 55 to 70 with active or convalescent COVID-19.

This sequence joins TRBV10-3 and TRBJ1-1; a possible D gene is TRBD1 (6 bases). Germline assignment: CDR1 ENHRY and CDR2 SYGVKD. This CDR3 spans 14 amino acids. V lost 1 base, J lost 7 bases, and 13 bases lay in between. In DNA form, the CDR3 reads TGTGCCATCAGTGAGTACGGACAGACCGATGAAGCTTTCTTT. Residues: CAISEYGQTDEAFF.

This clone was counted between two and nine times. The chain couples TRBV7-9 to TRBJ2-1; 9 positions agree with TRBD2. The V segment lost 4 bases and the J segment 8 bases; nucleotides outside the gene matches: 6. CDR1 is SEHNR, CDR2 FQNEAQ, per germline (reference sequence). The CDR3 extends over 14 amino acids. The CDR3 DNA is TGTGCCAGCAGCTCTGGACTAGCGTGGGATGAGCAGTTCTTC. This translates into CASSSGLAWDEQFF.

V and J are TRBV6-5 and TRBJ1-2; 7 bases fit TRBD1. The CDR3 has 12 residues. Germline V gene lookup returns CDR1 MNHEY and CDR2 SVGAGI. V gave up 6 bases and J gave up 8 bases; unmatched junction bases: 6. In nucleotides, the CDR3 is TGTGCCAGCAGAGGGACAGATGACGGCTACACCTTC. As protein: CASRGTDDGYTF.

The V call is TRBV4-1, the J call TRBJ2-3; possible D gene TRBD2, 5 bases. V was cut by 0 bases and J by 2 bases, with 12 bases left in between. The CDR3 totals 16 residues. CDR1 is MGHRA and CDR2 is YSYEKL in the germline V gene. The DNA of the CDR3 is TGCGCCAGCAGCCAAGAGTACGGCGGGCTCACAGATACGCAGTATTTT. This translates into CASSQEYGGLTDTQYF.

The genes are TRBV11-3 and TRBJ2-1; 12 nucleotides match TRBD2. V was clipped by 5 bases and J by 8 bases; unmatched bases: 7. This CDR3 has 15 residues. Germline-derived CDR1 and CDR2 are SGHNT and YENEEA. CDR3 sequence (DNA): TGTGCCAGCAGCATGACTAGCGGGAGTGGCTATGAGCAGTTCTTC. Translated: CASSMTSGSGYEQFF. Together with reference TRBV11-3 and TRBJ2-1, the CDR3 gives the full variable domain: EAGVVQSPRYKIIEKKQPVAFWCNPISGHNTLYWYLQNLGQGPELLIRYENEEAVDDSQLPKDRFSAERLKGVDSTLKIQPAELGDSAVYLCASSMTSGSGYEQFFGPGTRLTVL.

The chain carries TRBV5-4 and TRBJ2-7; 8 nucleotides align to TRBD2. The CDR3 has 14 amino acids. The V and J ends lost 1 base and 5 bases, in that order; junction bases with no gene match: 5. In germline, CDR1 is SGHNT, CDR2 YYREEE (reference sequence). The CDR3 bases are TGTGCCAGCAGCTTGAACGGGAGGGCCCACGAGCAGTACTTC. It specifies CASSLNGRAHEQYF.

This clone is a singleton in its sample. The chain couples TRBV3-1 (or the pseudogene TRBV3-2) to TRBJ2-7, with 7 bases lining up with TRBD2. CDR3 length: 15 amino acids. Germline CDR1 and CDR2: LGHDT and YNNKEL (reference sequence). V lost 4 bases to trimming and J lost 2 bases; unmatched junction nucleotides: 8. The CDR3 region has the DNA TGTGCCAGCAGCCCATCGGGACTACTTCCCTACGAGCAGTACTTC. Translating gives CASSPSGLLPYEQYF.

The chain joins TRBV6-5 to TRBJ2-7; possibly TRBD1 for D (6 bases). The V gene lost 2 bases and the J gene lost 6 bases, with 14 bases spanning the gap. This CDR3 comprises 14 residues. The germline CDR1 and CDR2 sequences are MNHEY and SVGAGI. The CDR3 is CASSYLNTGSEQYF. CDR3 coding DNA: TGTGCCAGCAGTTACCTAAACACAGGGTCCGAGCAGTACTTC.

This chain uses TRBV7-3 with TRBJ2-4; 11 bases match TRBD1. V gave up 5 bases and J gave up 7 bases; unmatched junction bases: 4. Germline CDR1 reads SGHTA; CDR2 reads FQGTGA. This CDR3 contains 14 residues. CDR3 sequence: CASSRGQGANIQYF. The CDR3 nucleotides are TGTGCCAGCAGCAGAGGACAGGGGGCGAACATTCAGTACTTC.

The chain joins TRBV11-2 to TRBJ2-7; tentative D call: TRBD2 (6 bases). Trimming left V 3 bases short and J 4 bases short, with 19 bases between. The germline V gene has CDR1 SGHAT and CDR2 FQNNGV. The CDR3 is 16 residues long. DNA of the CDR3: TGTGCCAGCAGCTTGGGGACGGCGGGGAGGAGGTACGAGCAGTACTTC. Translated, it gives CASSLGTAGRRYEQYF. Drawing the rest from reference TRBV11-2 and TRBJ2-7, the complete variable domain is EAGVAQSPRYKIIEKRQSVAFWCNPISGHATLYWYQQILGQGPKLLIQFQNNGVVDDSQLPKDRFSAERLKGVDSTLKIQPAKLEDSAVYLCASSLGTAGRRYEQYFGPGTRLTVT.

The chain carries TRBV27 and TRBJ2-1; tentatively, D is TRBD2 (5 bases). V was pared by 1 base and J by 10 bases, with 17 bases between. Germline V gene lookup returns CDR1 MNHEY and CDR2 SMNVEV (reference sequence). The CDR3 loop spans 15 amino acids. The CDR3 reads CASSLLSGGLREQFF. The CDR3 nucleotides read TGTGCCAGCAGTTTATTGAGCGGAGGCCTTCGGGAGCAGTTCTTC.

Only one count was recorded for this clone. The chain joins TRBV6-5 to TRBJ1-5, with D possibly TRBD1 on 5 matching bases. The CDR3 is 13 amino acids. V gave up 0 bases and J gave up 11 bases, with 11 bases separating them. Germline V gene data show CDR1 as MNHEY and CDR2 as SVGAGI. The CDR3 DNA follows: TGTGCCAGCAGTTACTCCCAGGGCCAGTCCCAGCATTTT. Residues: CASSYSQGQSQHF.

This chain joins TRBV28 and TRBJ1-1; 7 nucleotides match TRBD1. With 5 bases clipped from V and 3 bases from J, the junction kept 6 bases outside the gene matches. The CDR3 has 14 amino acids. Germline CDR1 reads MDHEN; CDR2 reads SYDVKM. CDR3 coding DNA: TGTGCCAGCAGTCGGGACAGCTTGTACACTGAAGCTTTCTTT. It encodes CASSRDSLYTEAFF.

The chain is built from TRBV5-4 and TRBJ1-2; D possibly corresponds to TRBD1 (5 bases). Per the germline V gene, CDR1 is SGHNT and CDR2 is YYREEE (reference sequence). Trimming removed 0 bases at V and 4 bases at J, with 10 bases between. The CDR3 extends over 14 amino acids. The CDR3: CASSLVGGSYGYTF. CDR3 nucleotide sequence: TGTGCCAGCAGCTTGGTGGGGGGATCCTATGGCTACACCTTC. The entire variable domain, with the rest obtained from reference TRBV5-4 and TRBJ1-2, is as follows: ETGVTQSPTHLIKTRGQQVTLRCSSQSGHNTVSWYQQALGQGPQFIFQYYREEENGRGNFPPRFSGLQFPNYSSELNVNALELDDSALYLCASSLVGGSYGYTFGSGTRLTVV.

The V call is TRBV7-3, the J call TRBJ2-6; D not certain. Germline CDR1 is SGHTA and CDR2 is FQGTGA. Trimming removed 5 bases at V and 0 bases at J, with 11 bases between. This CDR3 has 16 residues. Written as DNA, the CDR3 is TGTGCCAGCAGCCTCTCCCCGGGCTCTGGGGCCAACGTCCTGACTTTC. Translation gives CASSLSPGSGANVLTF.

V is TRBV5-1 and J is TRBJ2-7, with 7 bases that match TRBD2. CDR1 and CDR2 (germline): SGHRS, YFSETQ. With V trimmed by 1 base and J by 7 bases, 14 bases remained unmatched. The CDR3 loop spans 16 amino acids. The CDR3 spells CASSLRASGSSREQYF. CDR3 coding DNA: TGCGCCAGCAGCTTGCGGGCTAGCGGATCCTCTCGGGAGCAGTACTTC.

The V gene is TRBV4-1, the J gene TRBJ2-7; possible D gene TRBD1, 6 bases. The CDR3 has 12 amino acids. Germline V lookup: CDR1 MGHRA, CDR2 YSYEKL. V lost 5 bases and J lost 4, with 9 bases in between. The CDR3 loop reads CASSDQGYEQYF. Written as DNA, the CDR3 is TGCGCCAGCAGCGACCAGGGGTACGAGCAGTACTTC.

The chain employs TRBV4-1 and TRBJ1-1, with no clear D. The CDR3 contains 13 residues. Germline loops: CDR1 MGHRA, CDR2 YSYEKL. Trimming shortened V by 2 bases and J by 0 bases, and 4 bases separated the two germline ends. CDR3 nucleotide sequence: TGCGCCAGCAGCCAAAACTTGAACACTGAAGCTTTCTTT. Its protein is CASSQNLNTEAFF.

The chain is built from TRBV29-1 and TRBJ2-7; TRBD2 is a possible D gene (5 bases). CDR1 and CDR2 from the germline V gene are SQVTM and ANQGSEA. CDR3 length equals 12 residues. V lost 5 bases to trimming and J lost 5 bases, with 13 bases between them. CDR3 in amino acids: CSVLGSLHEQYF. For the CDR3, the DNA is TGCAGCGTTCTGGGGAGTCTCCACGAGCAGTACTTC.

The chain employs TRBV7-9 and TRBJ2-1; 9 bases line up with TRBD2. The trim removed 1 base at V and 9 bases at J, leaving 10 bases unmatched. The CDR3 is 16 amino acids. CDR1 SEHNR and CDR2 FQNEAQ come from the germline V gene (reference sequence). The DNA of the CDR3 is TGTGCCAGCAGCTTAGTCCTTAGCGGGAGTGCAACTGAGCAGTTCTTC. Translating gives CASSLVLSGSATEQFF.

As DNA, the CDR3 is TGCGCCAGCAGCGAGGGACTCCCGGGAGCTGAAGCTTTCTTT. Its translation is CASSEGLPGAEAFF. V and J are TRBV5-1 and TRBJ1-1; D is perhaps TRBD1 (5 bases). Germline V gene data show CDR1 as SGHRS and CDR2 as YFSETQ. The CDR3 consists of 14 residues. Trimming shortened V by 4 bases and J by 6 bases, and 16 bases separated the two germline ends.

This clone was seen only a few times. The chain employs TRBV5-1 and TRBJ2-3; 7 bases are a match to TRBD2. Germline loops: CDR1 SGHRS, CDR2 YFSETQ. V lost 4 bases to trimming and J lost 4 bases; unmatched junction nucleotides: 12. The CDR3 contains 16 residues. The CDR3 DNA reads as TGCGCCAGCAGCGGCGGGGGATGGGATGGCGCAGATACGCAGTATTTT. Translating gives CASSGGGWDGADTQYF.

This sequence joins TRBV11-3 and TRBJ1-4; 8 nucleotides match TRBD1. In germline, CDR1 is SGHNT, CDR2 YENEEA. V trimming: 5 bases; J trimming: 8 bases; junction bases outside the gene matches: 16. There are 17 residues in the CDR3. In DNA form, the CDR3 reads TGTGCCAGCAGCCAATTTACCCCAGGGGGCGCAATGGAAAAACTGTTTTTT. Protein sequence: CASSQFTPGGAMEKLFF.

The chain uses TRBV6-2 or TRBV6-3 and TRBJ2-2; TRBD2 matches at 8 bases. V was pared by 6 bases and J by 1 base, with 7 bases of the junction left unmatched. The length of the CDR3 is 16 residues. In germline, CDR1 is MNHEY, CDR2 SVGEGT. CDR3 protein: CASSTLADRNTGELFF. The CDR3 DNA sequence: TGTGCCAGCAGCACACTAGCGGACCGGAACACCGGGGAGCTGTTTTTT.